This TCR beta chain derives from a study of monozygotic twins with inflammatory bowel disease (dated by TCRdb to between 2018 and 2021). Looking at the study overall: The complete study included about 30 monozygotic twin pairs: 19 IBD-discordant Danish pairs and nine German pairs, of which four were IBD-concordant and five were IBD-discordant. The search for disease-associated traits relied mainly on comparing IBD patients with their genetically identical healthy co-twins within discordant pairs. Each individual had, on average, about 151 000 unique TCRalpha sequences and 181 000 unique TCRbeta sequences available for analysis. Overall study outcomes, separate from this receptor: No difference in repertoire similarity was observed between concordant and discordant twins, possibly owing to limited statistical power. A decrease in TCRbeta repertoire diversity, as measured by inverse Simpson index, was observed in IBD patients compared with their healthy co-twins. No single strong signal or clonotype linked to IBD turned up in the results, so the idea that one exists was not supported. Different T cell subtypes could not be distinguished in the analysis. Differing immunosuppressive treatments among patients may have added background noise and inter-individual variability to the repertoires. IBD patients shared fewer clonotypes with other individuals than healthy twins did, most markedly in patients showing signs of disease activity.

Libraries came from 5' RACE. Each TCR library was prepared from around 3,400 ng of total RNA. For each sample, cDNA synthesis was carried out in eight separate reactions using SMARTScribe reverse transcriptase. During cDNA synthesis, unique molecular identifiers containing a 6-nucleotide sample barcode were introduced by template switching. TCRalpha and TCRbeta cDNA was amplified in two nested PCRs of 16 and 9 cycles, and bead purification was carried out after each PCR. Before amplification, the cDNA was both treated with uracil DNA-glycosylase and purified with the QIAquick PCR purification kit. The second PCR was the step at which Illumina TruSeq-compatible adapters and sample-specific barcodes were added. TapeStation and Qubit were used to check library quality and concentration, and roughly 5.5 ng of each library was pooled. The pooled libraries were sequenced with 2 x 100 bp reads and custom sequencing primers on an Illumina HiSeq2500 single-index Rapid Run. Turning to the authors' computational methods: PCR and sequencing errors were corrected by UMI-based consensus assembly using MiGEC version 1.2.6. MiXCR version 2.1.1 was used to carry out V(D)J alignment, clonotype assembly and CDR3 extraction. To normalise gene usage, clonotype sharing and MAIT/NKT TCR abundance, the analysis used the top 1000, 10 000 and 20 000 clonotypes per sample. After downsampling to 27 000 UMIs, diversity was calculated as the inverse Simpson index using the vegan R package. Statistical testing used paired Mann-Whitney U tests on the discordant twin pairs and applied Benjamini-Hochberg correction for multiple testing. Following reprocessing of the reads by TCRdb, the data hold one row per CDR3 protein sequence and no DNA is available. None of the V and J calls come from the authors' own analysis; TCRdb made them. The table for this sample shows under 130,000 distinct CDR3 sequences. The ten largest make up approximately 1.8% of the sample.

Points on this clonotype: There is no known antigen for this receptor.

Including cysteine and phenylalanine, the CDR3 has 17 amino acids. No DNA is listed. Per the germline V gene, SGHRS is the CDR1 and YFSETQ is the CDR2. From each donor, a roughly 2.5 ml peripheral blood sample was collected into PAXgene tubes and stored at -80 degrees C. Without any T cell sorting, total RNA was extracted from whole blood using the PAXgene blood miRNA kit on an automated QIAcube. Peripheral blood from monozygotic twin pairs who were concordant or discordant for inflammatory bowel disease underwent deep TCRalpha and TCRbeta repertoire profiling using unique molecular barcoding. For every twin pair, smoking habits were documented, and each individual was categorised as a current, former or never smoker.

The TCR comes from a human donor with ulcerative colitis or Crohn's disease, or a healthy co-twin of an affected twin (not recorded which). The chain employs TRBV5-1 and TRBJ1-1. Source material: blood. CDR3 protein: CASSLAPSLMVNTEAFF.